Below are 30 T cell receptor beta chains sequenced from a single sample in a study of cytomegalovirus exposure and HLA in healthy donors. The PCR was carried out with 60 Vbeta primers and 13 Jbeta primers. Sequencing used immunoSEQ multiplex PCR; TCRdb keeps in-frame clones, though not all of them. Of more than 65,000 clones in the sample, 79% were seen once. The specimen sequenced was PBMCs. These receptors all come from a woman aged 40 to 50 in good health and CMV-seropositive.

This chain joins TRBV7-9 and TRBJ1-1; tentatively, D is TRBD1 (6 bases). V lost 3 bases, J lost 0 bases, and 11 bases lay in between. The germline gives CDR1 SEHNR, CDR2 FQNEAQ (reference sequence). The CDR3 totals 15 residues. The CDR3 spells CASSFLTGLNTEAFF. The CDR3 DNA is TGTGCCAGCAGCTTCCTGACAGGATTGAACACTGAAGCTTTCTTT.

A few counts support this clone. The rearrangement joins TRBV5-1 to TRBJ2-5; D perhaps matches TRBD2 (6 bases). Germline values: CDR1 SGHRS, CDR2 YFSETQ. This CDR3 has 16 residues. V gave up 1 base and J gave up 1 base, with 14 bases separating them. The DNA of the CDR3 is TGCGCCAGCAGCTTGAATGGGGGAGGCGGCCAAGAGACCCAGTACTTC. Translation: CASSLNGGGGQETQYF.

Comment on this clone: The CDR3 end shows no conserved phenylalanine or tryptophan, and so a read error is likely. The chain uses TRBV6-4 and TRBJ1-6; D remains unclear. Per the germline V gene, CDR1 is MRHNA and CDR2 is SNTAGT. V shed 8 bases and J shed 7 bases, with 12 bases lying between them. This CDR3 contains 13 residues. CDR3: CASGLEPNSPLHL. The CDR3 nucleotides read TGTGCCAGCGGACTAGAACCAAATTCACCCCTCCACCTT.

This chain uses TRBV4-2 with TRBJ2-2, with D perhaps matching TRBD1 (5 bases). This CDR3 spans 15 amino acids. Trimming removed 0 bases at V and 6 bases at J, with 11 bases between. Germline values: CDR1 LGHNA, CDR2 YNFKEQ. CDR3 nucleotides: TGTGCCAGCAGCCAAGATTTTTTAGGGGCCGGGGAGCTGTTTTTT. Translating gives CASSQDFLGAGELFF.

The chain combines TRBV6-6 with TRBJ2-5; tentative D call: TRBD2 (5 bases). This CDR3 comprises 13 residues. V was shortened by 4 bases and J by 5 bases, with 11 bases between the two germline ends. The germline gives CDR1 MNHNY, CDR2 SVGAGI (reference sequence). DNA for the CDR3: TGTGCCAGCAGTTTACGCGGCGGGGAGACCCAGTACTTC. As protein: CASSLRGGETQYF.

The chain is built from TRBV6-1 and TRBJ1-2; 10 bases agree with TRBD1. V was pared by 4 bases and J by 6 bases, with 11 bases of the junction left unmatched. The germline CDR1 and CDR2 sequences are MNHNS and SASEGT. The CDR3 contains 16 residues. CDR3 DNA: TGTGCCAGCAGTGCTCCGGGACAGGGGACCCCTAATGGCTACACCTTC. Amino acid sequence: CASSAPGQGTPNGYTF.

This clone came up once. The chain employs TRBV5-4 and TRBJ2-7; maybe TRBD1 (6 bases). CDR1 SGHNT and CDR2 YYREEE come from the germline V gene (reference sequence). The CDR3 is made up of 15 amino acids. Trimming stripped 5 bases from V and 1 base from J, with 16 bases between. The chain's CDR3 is CASRTQGQGSYEQYF. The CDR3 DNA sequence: TGTGCCAGCAGGACCCAGGGGCAGGGTTCCTACGAGCAGTACTTC.

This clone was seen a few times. The DNA for the CDR3 is TGTGCCAGCAGTGATCCCACTAGCGGGGGCAATGAGCAGTTCTTC. Protein sequence: CASSDPTSGGNEQFF. The rearrangement joins TRBV6-1 to TRBJ2-1; TRBD2 aligns across 11 bases. The V gene's germline CDR1 is MNHNS and CDR2 SASEGT. CDR3 length: 15 amino acids. V gave up 3 bases and J gave up 6 bases; unmatched junction bases: 4.

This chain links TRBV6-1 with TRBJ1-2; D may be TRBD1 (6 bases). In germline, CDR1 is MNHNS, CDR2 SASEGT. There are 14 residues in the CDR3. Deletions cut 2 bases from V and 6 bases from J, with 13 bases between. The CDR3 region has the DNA TGTGCCAGCAGTGAATGGGGGGGGGCAAATGGCTACACCTTC. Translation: CASSEWGGANGYTF.

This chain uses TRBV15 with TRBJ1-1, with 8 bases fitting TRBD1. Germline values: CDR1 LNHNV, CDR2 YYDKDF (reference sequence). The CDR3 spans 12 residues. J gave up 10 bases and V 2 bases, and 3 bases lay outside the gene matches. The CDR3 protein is CATSRPDRGAFF. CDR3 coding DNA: TGTGCCACCAGCAGACCAGACAGGGGAGCTTTCTTT.

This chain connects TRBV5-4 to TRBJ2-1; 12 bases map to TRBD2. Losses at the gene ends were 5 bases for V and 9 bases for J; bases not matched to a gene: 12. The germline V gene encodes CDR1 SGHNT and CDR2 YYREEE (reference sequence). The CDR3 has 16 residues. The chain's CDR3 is CASRSDLAGGLSEQFF. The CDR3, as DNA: TGTGCCAGCAGATCGGACCTAGCGGGGGGGCTTAGTGAGCAGTTCTTC. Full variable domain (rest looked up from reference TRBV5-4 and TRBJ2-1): ETGVTQSPTHLIKTRGQQVTLRCSSQSGHNTVSWYQQALGQGPQFIFQYYREEENGRGNFPPRFSGLQFPNYSSELNVNALELDDSALYLCASRSDLAGGLSEQFFGPGTRLTVL.

The CDR3 loop is CASSQTAGLEGTDTQYF. The CDR3 DNA is TGTGCCAGCAGCCAGACGGCAGGGCTTGAAGGCACAGATACGCAGTATTTT. This chain links TRBV7-9 with TRBJ2-3; TRBD1 is a possible D gene (5 bases). The CDR3 has 17 residues. Germline V gives CDR1 SEHNR, CDR2 FQNEAQ (reference sequence). V gave up 5 bases and J gave up 1 base, with 19 bases separating them.

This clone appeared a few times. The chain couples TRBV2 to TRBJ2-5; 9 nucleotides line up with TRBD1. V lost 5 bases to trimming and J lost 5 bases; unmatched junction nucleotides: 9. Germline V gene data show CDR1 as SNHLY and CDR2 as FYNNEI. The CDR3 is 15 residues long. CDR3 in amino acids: CASSKGQGSGETQYF. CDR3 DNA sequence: TGTGCCAGCAGTAAGGGACAGGGTAGTGGTGAGACCCAGTACTTC.

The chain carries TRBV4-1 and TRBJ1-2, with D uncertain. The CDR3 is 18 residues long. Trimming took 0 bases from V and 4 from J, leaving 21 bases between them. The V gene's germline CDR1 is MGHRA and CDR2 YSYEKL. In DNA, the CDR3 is TGCGCCAGCAGCCAAGAAACCATTGGAGTCCTAACGGGCTATGGCTACACCTTC. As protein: CASSQETIGVLTGYGYTF.

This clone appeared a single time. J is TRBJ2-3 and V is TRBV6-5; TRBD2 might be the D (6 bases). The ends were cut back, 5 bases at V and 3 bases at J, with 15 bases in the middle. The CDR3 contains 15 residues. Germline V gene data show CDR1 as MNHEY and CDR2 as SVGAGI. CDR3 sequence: CASSPAGSPTDTQYF. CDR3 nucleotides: TGTGCCAGCAGTCCAGCCGGGAGCCCAACAGATACGCAGTATTTT.

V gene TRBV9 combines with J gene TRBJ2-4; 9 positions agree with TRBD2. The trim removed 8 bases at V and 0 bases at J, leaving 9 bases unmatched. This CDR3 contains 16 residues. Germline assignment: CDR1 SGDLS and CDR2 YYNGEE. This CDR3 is CASAPRREGAKNIQYF. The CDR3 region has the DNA TGTGCCAGTGCCCCTCGGCGGGAGGGAGCCAAAAACATTCAGTACTTC.

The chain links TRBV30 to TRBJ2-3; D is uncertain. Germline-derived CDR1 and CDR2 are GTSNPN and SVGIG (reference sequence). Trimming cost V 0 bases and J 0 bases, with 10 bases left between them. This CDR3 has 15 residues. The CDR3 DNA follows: TGTGCCTGGAGTGTACAGTTTACTAGCACAGATACGCAGTATTTT. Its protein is CAWSVQFTSTDTQYF. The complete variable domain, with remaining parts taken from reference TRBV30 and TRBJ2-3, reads SQTIHQWPATLVQPVGSPLSLECTVEGTSNPNLYWYRQAAGRGLQLLFYSVGIGQISSEVPQNLSASRPQDRQFILSSKKLLLSDSGFYLCAWSVQFTSTDTQYFGPGTRLTVL.

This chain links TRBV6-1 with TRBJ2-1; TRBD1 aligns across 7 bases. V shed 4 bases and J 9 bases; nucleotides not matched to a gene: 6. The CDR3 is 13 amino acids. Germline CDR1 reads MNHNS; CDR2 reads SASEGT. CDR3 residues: CASSVTGVGEQFF. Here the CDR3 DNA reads TGTGCCAGCAGTGTAACAGGGGTCGGTGAGCAGTTCTTC.

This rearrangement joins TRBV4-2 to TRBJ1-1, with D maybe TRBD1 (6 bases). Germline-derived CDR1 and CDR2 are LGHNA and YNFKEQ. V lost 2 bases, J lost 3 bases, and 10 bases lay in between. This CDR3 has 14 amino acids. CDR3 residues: CASSQPNRDTEAFF. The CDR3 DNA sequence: TGTGCCAGCAGCCAACCAAACAGGGACACTGAAGCTTTCTTT.

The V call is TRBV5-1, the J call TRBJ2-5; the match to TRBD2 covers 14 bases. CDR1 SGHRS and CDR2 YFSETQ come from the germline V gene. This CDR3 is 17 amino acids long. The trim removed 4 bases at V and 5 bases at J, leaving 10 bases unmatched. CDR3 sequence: CASSRGLAGVLGETQYF. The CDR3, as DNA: TGCGCCAGCAGCCGGGGACTAGCGGGGGTATTGGGGGAGACCCAGTACTTC.

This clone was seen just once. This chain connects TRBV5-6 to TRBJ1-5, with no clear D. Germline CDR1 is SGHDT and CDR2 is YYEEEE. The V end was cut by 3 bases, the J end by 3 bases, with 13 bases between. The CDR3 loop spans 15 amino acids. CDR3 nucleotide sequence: TGTGCCAGCAGCTACGGAGTTGCACACAATCAGCCCCAGCATTTT. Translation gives CASSYGVAHNQPQHF.

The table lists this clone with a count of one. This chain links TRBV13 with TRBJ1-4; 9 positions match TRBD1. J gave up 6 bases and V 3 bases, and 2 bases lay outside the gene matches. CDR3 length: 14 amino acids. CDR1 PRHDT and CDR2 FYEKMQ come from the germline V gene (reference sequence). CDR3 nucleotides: TGTGCCAGCAGCTTTGGGGACAGGGATGAAAAACTGTTTTTT. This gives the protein CASSFGDRDEKLFF.

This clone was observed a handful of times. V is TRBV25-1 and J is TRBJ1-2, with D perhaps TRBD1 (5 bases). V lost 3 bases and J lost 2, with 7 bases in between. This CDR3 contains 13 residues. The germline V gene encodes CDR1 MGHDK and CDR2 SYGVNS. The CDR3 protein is CASSEEGNYGYTF. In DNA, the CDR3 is TGTGCCAGCAGTGAGGAGGGGAACTATGGCTACACCTTC.

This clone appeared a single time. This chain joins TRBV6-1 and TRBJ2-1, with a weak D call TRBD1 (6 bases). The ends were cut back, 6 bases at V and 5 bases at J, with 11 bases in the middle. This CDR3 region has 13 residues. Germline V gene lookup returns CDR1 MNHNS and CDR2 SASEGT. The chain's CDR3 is CASRGTGNNEQFF. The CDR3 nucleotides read TGTGCCAGCAGGGGAACAGGGAACAATGAGCAGTTCTTC.

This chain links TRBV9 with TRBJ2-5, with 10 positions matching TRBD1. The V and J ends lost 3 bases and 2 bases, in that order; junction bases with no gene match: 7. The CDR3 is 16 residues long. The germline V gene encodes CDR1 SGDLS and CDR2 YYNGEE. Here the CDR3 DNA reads TGTGCCAGCAGCGGAGGGACAGGGGTTGGACAAGAGACCCAGTACTTC. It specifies CASSGGTGVGQETQYF. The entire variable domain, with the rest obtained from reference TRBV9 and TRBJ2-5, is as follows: DSGVTQTPKHLITATGQRVTLRCSPRSGDLSVYWYQQSLDQGLQFLIQYYNGEERAKGNILERFSAQQFPDLHSELNLSSLELGDSALYFCASSGGTGVGQETQYFGPGTRLLVL.

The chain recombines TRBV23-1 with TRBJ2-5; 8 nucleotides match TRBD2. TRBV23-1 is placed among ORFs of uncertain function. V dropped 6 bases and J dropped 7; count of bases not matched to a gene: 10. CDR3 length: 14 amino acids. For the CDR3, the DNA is TGCGCCAGCAGATCAGCGGGGGACCCGGGGACCCAGTACTTC. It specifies CASRSAGDPGTQYF.

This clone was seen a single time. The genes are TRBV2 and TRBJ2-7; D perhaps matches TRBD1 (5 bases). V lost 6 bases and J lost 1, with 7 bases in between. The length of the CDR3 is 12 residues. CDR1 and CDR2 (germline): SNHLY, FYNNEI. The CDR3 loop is CASRQESYEQYF. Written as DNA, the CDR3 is TGTGCCAGCAGACAGGAGTCCTACGAGCAGTACTTC.

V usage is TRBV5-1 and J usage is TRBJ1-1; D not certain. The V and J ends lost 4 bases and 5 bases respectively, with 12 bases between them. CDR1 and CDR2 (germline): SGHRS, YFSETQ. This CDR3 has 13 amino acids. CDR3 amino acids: CASSPGPDTEAFF. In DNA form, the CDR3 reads TGCGCCAGCAGCCCCGGTCCCGATACTGAAGCTTTCTTT.

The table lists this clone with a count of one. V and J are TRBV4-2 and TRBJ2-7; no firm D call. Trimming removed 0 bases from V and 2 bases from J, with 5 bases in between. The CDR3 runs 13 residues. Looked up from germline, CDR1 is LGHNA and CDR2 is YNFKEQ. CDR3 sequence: CASSQDLPYEQYF. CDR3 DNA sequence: TGTGCCAGCAGCCAAGATCTCCCCTACGAGCAGTACTTC.

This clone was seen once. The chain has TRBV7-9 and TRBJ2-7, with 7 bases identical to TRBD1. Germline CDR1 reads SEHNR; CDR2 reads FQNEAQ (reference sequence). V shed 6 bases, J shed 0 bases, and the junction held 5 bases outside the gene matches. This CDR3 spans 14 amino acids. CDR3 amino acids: CASRRTGLSYEQYF. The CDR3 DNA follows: TGTGCCAGCAGACGGACAGGCCTCTCCTACGAGCAGTACTTC.